These T cell receptor beta chains were read from a single sample in a study of cytomegalovirus exposure and HLA in healthy donors. Some clones are missing from TCRdb's copy, which holds only in-frame ones; the method was immunoSEQ multiplex PCR. The sample consists of 150,000 to 200,000 clones, 82% of them appearing once. The sequencing input was PBMCs. The receptors stem from a girl between 10 and 17 years old in good health and CMV-seropositive. The conserved cysteine and the conserved F or W are not part of the CDR3 here. The D gene is left open where the match is weak.

cdr3_length d_call j_call v_call cdr3_aa
12 TRBD1 TRBJ1-1 TRBV5-4 ASSLGGQGPEAF
16 TRBD2 TRBJ2-3 TRBV11-2 ASSYTSGGTPSTDTQY
9 NA TRBJ1-2 TRBV5-6 ASSLGGGYT
11 NA TRBJ1-1 TRBV29-1 SVKVAGNTEAF
12 NA TRBJ2-7 TRBV7-9 ASSLAGETSEQY
12 NA TRBJ1-1 TRBV30 AWSVRQPNTEAF
14 TRBD2 TRBJ2-3 TRBV18 ASSPMASGSTDTQY
16 TRBD1 TRBJ2-7 TRBV13 ASSLWGSAGTGGGEQY
12 TRBD2 TRBJ2-7 TRBV19 ASSTQWTRNEQY
13 TRBD1 TRBJ1-2 TRBV7-2 ASSSPVRDRDGYT